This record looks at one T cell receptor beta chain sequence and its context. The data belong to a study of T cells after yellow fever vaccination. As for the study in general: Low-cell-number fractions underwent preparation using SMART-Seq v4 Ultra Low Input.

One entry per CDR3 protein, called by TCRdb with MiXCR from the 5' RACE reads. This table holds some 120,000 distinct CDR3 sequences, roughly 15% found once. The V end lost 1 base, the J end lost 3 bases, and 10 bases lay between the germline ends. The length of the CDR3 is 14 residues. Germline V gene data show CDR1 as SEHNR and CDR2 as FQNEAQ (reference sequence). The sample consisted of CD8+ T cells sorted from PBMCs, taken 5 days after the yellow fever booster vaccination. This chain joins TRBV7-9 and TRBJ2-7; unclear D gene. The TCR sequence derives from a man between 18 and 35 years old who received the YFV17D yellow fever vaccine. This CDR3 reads CASSLDTHNYEQYF. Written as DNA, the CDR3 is TGTGCCAGCAGCTTAGACACCCACAACTACGAGCAGTACTTC. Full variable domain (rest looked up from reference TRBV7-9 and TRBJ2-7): DTGVSQNPRHKITKRGQNVTFRCDPISEHNRLYWYRQTLGQGPEFLTYFQNEAQLEKSRLLSDRFSAERPKGSFSTLEIQRTEQGDSAMYLCASSLDTHNYEQYFGPGTRLTVT.